This TCR beta chain was observed in a study of tumor-infiltrating lymphocytes in primary liver carcinoma. Whole-study findings and limits: Tumor region pairs overlapped more than did tumor-adjacent and tumor-blood pairs.

Unsorted whole blood supplied the blood RNA, and germline DNA was isolated too. As regards this clonotype: Its antigen is unidentified. This CDR3 fails to terminate in the conserved phenylalanine or tryptophan, so it likely reflects a read error.

TCR beta cDNA was reverse-transcribed from 400 to 500 ng of total RNA. The reaction used a constant-region primer and ProtoScript II reverse transcriptase. ARM-PCR, slightly modified, supplied the TCR beta libraries through three nested multiplex PCR rounds. Investigators reported that the first two PCR rounds, at roughly 10 cycles each, used TRBV1-TRBV30 forward primers with a C-beta reverse primer. Using its own MiXCR run on the multiplex PCR reads, TCRdb lists one record per CDR3 protein. The sample yields 250,000 to 400,000 distinct CDR3 sequences, 50% to 70% seen once. Germline CDR1 is SGHNT and CDR2 is YENEEA. The V gene lost 5 bases and the J gene lost 3 bases, with 22 bases spanning the gap. This CDR3 spans 17 amino acids.

V gene TRBV11-3 combines with J gene TRBJ1-1, with D possibly TRBD1 on 5 matching bases. This receptor was identified in a middle-aged man with primary liver carcinoma and hepatitis B virus infection. Sequencing was done on a sample of peripheral blood. The CDR3 DNA reads as TGTGCCAGCAGCCCACGGGGGTCGATCACCCAAGACACTGAAGCTTTCTTA. Residues: CASSPRGSITQDTEAFL.